The 20 T cell receptor beta chains in this list originate from one sample, sequenced in a study of cytomegalovirus exposure and HLA in healthy donors listed by TCRdb under 2017. The library was made by the immunoSEQ multiplex PCR assay. For the multiplex PCR, a mixture combining 60 forward primers for TCR Vbeta segments and 13 reverse primers for TCR Jbeta segments was used. TCRdb mirrors the immuneACCESS table, restricted to in-frame sequences. Some clones are absent from its copies; in checked studies, under half trace to an unresolved V gene, and the reason for the others is unknown. Present in this sample are tens of thousands of clones, 60% to 85% of which were seen just once. Around 5.4% of the sample lies in the top ten. Sequenced material: PBMCs. Receptor source: a male donor in good health and CMV-seropositive.

This sequence joins TRBV7-8 and TRBJ2-5, with a tentative D call TRBD1 (6 bases). V was cut by 6 bases and J by 5 bases, with 19 bases left in between. This CDR3 contains 15 residues. Germline values: CDR1 SGHVS, CDR2 FQNEAQ. Written as DNA, the CDR3 is TGTGCCAGCAGGGAGATTCAAGGGGGTCGGGAGACCCAGTACTTC. Encoded protein: CASREIQGGRETQYF.

J is TRBJ1-5 and V is TRBV7-9, with a possible D match to TRBD1 (6 bases). The CDR3 runs to 19 residues. The V and J ends lost 1 base and 6 bases respectively, with 25 bases between them. Germline assignment: CDR1 SEHNR and CDR2 FQNEAQ (reference sequence). The CDR3 DNA is TGTGCCAGCAGCTTAGAGGGGGGGGCAGGGAGGAACTTGGGTCAGCCCCAGCATTTT. It yields the protein CASSLEGGAGRNLGQPQHF.

This chain joins TRBV27 and TRBJ2-1, with 13 bases that match TRBD2. CDR1 and CDR2 from the germline V gene are MNHEY and SMNVEV (reference sequence). The J segment lost 9 bases and the V segment lost 6 bases, leaving 8 bases of the junction unmatched. The CDR3 extends over 15 amino acids. The CDR3 loop reads CASSLRTSGRGEQFF. As DNA, the CDR3 is TGTGCCAGCAGCCTTAGGACTAGCGGGAGAGGTGAGCAGTTCTTC.

The chain carries TRBV11-2 and TRBJ2-7; TRBD2 matches 8 bases. Germline CDR1 and CDR2: SGHAT and FQNNGV. The trim removed 5 bases at V and 2 bases at J, leaving 2 bases unmatched. The CDR3 contains 13 residues. The CDR3 DNA follows: TGTGCCAGCAGCCGGGGGGGTACCTACGAGCAGTACTTC. Residues: CASSRGGTYEQYF.

This chain joins TRBV15 and TRBJ2-5; D might be TRBD2 (6 bases). The CDR3 consists of 14 residues. Germline V gives CDR1 LNHNV, CDR2 YYDKDF (reference sequence). V was trimmed by 0 bases and J by 5 bases, leaving 10 bases between them. The CDR3 sequence: CATSRDPGRETQYF. DNA of the CDR3: TGTGCCACCAGCAGAGATCCGGGGAGGGAGACCCAGTACTTC.

The CDR3 bases are TGCGCCAGCAGTCAATCCTGGGCAGCAGGCACAGATACGCAGTATTTT. This codes for CASSQSWAAGTDTQYF. The V gene is TRBV23-1, the J gene TRBJ2-3, with D unclear. TRBV23-1 is an ORF for which the function is uncertain. Trimming cost V 0 bases and J 1 base, with 11 bases left between them. The CDR3 sequence is 16 residues long.

The chain employs TRBV28 and TRBJ2-3, with D perhaps TRBD1 (5 bases). The CDR3 sequence is 14 residues long. Deletions cut 4 bases from V and 0 bases from J, with 8 bases between. Germline V lookup: CDR1 MDHEN, CDR2 SYDVKM. CDR3 loop: CASSSGPSTDTQYF. In DNA form, the CDR3 reads TGTGCCAGCAGTTCAGGGCCTAGCACAGATACGCAGTATTTT. The full variable domain, its missing parts supplied by reference TRBV28 and TRBJ2-3, is DVKVTQSSRYLVKRTGEKVFLECVQDMDHENMFWYRQDPGLGLRLIYFSYDVKMKEKGDIPEGYSVSREKKERFSLILESASTNQTSMYLCASSSGPSTDTQYFGPGTRLTVL.

Many counts were recorded for this clone. The CDR3 region is CASSPYGLGAYEQYF. The CDR3 coding sequence is TGTGCCAGCAGCCCCTACGGACTTGGGGCCTACGAGCAGTACTTC. V is TRBV9 and J is TRBJ2-7; weak D call: TRBD2 (5 bases). This CDR3 contains 15 residues. Looked up from germline, CDR1 is SGDLS and CDR2 is YYNGEE. The V end was cut by 4 bases, the J end by 2 bases, with 16 bases between.

This clone was counted between two and nine times. Here the CDR3 reads CASSATGVKGNQPQHF. The CDR3 region has the DNA TGTGCCAGCAGTGCGACAGGGGTAAAGGGCAATCAGCCCCAGCATTTT. This rearrangement joins TRBV28 to TRBJ1-5; 8 bases line up with TRBD1. Unmatched junction bases numbered 8, after V lost 5 bases and J lost 2 bases. Germline V gives CDR1 MDHEN, CDR2 SYDVKM. The length of the CDR3 is 16 residues. Full variable domain (rest looked up from reference TRBV28 and TRBJ1-5): DVKVTQSSRYLVKRTGEKVFLECVQDMDHENMFWYRQDPGLGLRLIYFSYDVKMKEKGDIPEGYSVSREKKERFSLILESASTNQTSMYLCASSATGVKGNQPQHFGDGTRLSIL.

This chain joins TRBV5-6 and TRBJ2-7; TRBD1 might be the D (6 bases). This CDR3 is 14 amino acids long. The germline V and J ends were trimmed by 5 bases and 1 base, with 13 bases remaining between them. Germline loops: CDR1 SGHDT, CDR2 YYEEEE. The CDR3 reads CASRYQGPSYEQYF. In DNA, the CDR3 is TGTGCCAGCAGGTACCAGGGGCCGTCCTACGAGCAGTACTTC.

V is TRBV29-1 and J is TRBJ2-3; 8 bases are shared with TRBD2. Germline lookup yields CDR1 SQVTM and CDR2 ANQGSEA. This CDR3 is built from 14 residues. Germline trimming cut 7 bases from V and 4 bases from J; bases unmatched to any gene: 10. CDR3 coding DNA: TGCAGCGAAGCGCGGGGGGAGGTGGCAGATACGCAGTATTTT. Amino acid sequence: CSEARGEVADTQYF.

The chain recombines TRBV5-1 with TRBJ2-1; 10 bases line up with TRBD1. CDR1 is SGHRS and CDR2 is YFSETQ in the germline V gene. The CDR3 consists of 14 residues. Trimming at V came to 3 bases and at J to 12 bases, leaving 9 bases not matched to a gene. CDR3: CASSWDRGLIGQFF. In DNA, the CDR3 is TGCGCCAGCAGCTGGGACAGGGGATTAATTGGGCAGTTCTTC.

The chain combines TRBV5-1 with TRBJ2-3; 10 bases line up with TRBD2. Germline trimming cut 6 bases from V and 6 bases from J; bases unmatched to any gene: 7. The CDR3 length is 14 residues. Looked up from germline, CDR1 is SGHRS and CDR2 is YFSETQ. CDR3 region: CASTQLAGEDTQYF. The CDR3 coding sequence is TGCGCCAGCACTCAGCTAGCGGGAGAGGATACGCAGTATTTT.

The rearrangement uses TRBV15 and TRBJ2-4, with 7 nucleotides matching TRBD2. The J segment lost 2 bases and the V segment lost 8 bases, leaving 12 bases of the junction unmatched. Germline V gene data show CDR1 as LNHNV and CDR2 as YYDKDF (reference sequence). The length of the CDR3 is 16 residues. This CDR3 is CATGWAGVLTKNIQYF. In DNA form, the CDR3 reads TGTGCCACCGGGTGGGCGGGAGTTCTAACCAAAAACATTCAGTACTTC.

The chain couples TRBV6-4 to TRBJ2-1; TRBD1 agrees at 7 bases. CDR3 size: 15 residues. After removal of 4 bases from V and 7 bases from J, the junction contained 10 bases not matched to a gene. The germline V gene has CDR1 MRHNA and CDR2 SNTAGT. CDR3 in amino acids: CASSVTGAAGNEQFF. The CDR3 coding sequence is TGTGCCAGCAGTGTTACAGGGGCGGCAGGTAATGAGCAGTTCTTC.

V is TRBV18 and J is TRBJ2-3; 8 bases line up with TRBD2. The trim removed 1 base at V and 1 base at J, leaving 7 bases unmatched. Germline V gives CDR1 KGHSH, CDR2 LQKENI. The CDR3 is made up of 17 amino acids. The CDR3 spells CASSPRETSGGTDTQYF. CDR3 DNA sequence: TGTGCCAGCTCACCACGGGAAACTAGCGGTGGCACAGATACGCAGTATTTT.

The chain uses TRBV6-1 and TRBJ1-4; tentatively, D is TRBD1 (6 bases). Trimming took off 3 bases at V and 3 bases at J, with 11 bases between the two ends. The CDR3 extends over 15 amino acids. Germline V gene lookup returns CDR1 MNHNS and CDR2 SASEGT. The CDR3 DNA reads as TGTGCCAGCAGTGACCAGGGGTTTGCTAATGAAAAACTGTTTTTT. Translation: CASSDQGFANEKLFF.

The rearrangement uses TRBV2 and TRBJ2-3; a weak D match, TRBD1 (5 bases). With 1 base removed from V and 4 bases from J, the gap between germline ends came to 6 bases. Germline-derived CDR1 and CDR2 are SNHLY and FYNNEI. The CDR3 length is 13 residues. The CDR3 loop reads CASSEVGADTQYF. The CDR3 bases are TGTGCCAGCAGTGAAGTAGGGGCAGATACGCAGTATTTT.

The chain couples TRBV7-2 to TRBJ2-1, with D perhaps TRBD2 (5 bases). The V gene lost 1 base and the J gene lost 3 bases, with 10 bases spanning the gap. The CDR3 runs 15 residues. In germline, CDR1 is SGHTA, CDR2 FQGNSA. CDR3 sequence reads: CASSLESAGYNEQFF. For the CDR3, the DNA is TGTGCCAGCAGCTTAGAAAGCGCGGGCTACAATGAGCAGTTCTTC.

This rearrangement joins TRBV19 to TRBJ2-3; 8 nucleotides line up with TRBD1. This CDR3 comprises 15 residues. Looked up from germline, CDR1 is LNHDA and CDR2 is SQIVND (reference sequence). V lost 7 bases and J lost 1; bases outside the gene matches: 7. CDR3 in DNA: TGTGCCAGTACCCCGACAGGGGCTCGCACAGATACGCAGTATTTT. It translates to CASTPTGARTDTQYF. The whole variable domain, remainder taken from reference TRBV19 and TRBJ2-3, is DGGITQSPKYLFRKEGQNVTLSCEQNLNHDAMYWYRQDPGQGLRLIYYSQIVNDFQKGDIAEGYSVSREKKESFPLTVTSAQKNPTAFYLCASTPTGARTDTQYFGPGTRLTVL.